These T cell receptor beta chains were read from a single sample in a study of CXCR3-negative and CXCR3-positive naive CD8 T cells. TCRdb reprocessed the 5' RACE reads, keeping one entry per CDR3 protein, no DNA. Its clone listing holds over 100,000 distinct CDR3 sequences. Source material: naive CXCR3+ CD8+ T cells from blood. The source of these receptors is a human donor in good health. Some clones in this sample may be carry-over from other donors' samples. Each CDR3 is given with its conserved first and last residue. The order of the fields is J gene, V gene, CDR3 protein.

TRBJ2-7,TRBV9,CASSVGIAGPSYEQYF
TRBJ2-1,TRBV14,CASSQPKNTAGAYNEQFF
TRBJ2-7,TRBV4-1,CASSLGTSRSSYEQYF
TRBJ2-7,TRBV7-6,CASSSYRAGEQYF
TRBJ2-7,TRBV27,CASSPTFRGDYEQYF
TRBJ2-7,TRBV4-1,CASSQDWSPDRVSEQYF
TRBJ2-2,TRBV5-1,CASSLEDRQGWTGELFF
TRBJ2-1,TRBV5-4,CASSSRVADYNEQFF
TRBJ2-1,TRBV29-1,CSVDHDPDDEQFF
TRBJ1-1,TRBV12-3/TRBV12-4,CASSFGQSDTEAFF
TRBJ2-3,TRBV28,CASRLEDRDGDTQYF
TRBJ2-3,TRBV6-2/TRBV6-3,CASSWLSGLDTQYF
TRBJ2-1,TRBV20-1,CSARSGTLVYEQFF
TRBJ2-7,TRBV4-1,CASSQARVGYEQYF
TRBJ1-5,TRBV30,CAWSMGTGGRPQHF
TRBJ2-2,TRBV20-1,CSARPGTSDIGELFF
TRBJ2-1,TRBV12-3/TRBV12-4,CASSLLYRDLYNEQFF
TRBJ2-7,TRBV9,CASSPQSWRVAYEQYF
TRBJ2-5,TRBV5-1,CASSLESGGPGETQYF
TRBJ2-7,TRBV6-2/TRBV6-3,CAASTTGGYEQYF
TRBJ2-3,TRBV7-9,CASSLEEDTQYF
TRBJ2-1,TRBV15,CATSRERTGGLDEQFF
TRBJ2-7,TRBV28,CASSLRLGSYEQYF
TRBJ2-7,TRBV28,CASSFSGLPYEQYF
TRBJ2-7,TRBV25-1,CASTCIPTCLLDSSYEQYF
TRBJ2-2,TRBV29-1,CSVEGWDTNTGELFF
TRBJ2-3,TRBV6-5,CASSQRGGSTDTQYF
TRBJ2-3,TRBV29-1,CSVEVGQGNLGDTQYF
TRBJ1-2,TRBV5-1,CASSGTGTRSSLYGYTF
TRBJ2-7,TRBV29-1,CSVGTDLTYEQYF
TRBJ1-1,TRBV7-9,CASSLGGTQAFF
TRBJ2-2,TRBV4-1,CASSPGGQGVTGELFF